A single sample gave rise to the 21 T cell receptor beta chains below, sequenced in a study of blood T cell repertoires in COVID-19. Generated by immunoSEQ multiplex PCR, the TCRdb table keeps only in-frame clones and is missing some. The sample lists around 130,000 clones; roughly 79% were seen once. The sequenced material came from peripheral blood. The receptors originated from a man aged 80 or over with acute or convalescent COVID-19.

The CDR3 bases are TGCAGCGTAGCGGGGGGAAGCGACTCTGGCTACACCTTC. This codes for CSVAGGSDSGYTF. The V gene is TRBV29-1, the J gene TRBJ1-2; a weak D match, TRBD1 (5 bases). The V gene lost 6 bases and the J gene lost 7 bases, with 18 bases spanning the gap. Germline CDR1 is SQVTM and CDR2 is ANQGSEA. The CDR3 loop spans 13 amino acids.

The chain couples TRBV5-5 to TRBJ2-7; TRBD1 matches at 7 bases. The junction had 5 bases not matched to a gene; V was cut back by 0 bases and J by 2 bases. CDR1 SGHKS and CDR2 YYEKEE come from the germline V gene (reference sequence). The CDR3 consists of 15 residues. Here the CDR3 DNA reads TGTGCCAGCAGCTTGGCGGGGACAGAGGCCTACGAGCAGTACTTC. Its translation is CASSLAGTEAYEQYF.

The chain joins TRBV2 to TRBJ2-2; weak D call: TRBD1 (6 bases). The germline V gene has CDR1 SNHLY and CDR2 FYNNEI. This CDR3 contains 13 residues. The V end was cut by 6 bases, the J end by 6 bases, with 11 bases between. The CDR3 coding sequence is TGTGCCAGCAGCGTGGGACACCCCGGGGAGCTGTTTTTT. Protein product: CASSVGHPGELFF.

The chain couples TRBV6-5 to TRBJ1-6; 8 bases line up with TRBD1. Germline V gene sequence: CDR1 MNHEY, CDR2 SVGAGI. There are 15 residues in the CDR3. The trim removed 4 bases at V and 3 bases at J, leaving 2 bases unmatched. CDR3 loop: CASSSTGGYNSPLHF. In DNA form, the CDR3 reads TGTGCCAGCAGTTCCACAGGGGGCTATAATTCACCCCTCCACTTT.

The chain has TRBV20-1 and TRBJ2-2, with D possibly being TRBD1 (5 bases). This CDR3 region has 14 residues. CDR1 and CDR2 from the germline V gene are DFQATT and SNEGSKA (reference sequence). V lost 3 bases and J lost 1, with 9 bases in between. The DNA of the CDR3 is TGCAGTGCTAGTGGACAATTGAACACCGGGGAGCTGTTTTTT. Amino acids: CSASGQLNTGELFF.

At least ten counts were recorded for this clone. The CDR3 DNA reads as TGTGCCAGCAGCTCCATGAGCGGTCGGGGCACCGGGGAGCTGTTTTTT. Protein: CASSSMSGRGTGELFF. This chain links TRBV7-9 with TRBJ2-2; the D gene is possibly TRBD2 (5 bases). CDR3 length: 16 amino acids. Per germline, CDR1 SEHNR and CDR2 FQNEAQ (reference sequence). V lost 4 bases and J lost 4, with 16 bases in between.

The V and J genes are TRBV27 and TRBJ2-3; tentatively, D is TRBD2 (6 bases). Trimming stripped 6 bases from V and 3 bases from J, with 13 bases between. CDR3 length: 14 amino acids. Germline V CDR1 and CDR2: MNHEY, SMNVEV (reference sequence). For the CDR3, the DNA is TGTGCCAGCAGGGGGACTGCACAGACAGATACGCAGTATTTT. Translated, it gives CASRGTAQTDTQYF.

The chain has TRBV30 and TRBJ2-1; a possible D gene is TRBD1 (6 bases). This CDR3 is 14 amino acids long. The germline CDR1 and CDR2 sequences are GTSNPN and SVGIG (reference sequence). Trimming left V 5 bases short and J 1 base short, with 12 bases between. This chain's CDR3 is CAWGGRVSYNEQFF. CDR3 DNA: TGTGCCTGGGGGGGCAGGGTATCCTACAATGAGCAGTTCTTC.

The chain combines TRBV10-3 with TRBJ1-1; D possibly corresponds to TRBD1 (6 bases). CDR1 and CDR2 (germline): ENHRY, SYGVKD. The CDR3 has 11 residues. V was cut by 7 bases and J by 8 bases, with 11 bases left in between. This chain's CDR3 is CAIINTGEAFF. CDR3 nucleotides: TGTGCCATCATTAATACAGGGGAAGCTTTCTTT.

This chain joins TRBV19 and TRBJ2-2; D gene ambiguous. The germline V and J ends were trimmed by 3 bases and 6 bases, with 8 bases remaining between them. The CDR3 spans 13 residues. The germline V gene has CDR1 LNHDA and CDR2 SQIVND (reference sequence). The CDR3 DNA follows: TGTGCCAGTAGTATTTTAGTCTCCGGGGAGCTGTTTTTT. It translates to CASSILVSGELFF.

The rearrangement joins TRBV6-5 to TRBJ1-6, with D perhaps matching TRBD1 (6 bases). The germline CDR1 and CDR2 sequences are MNHEY and SVGAGI. V lost 6 bases and J 0 bases, leaving 9 bases between the germline ends. This CDR3 comprises 15 residues. The CDR3 bases are TGTGCCAGCAGAGCACAGGGCTCCTATAATTCACCCCTCCACTTT. As protein: CASRAQGSYNSPLHF.

The rearrangement joins TRBV25-1 to TRBJ2-7, with D tentatively TRBD1 (6 bases). Looked up from germline, CDR1 is MGHDK and CDR2 is SYGVNS. Trimming shortened V by 6 bases and J by 3 bases, and 18 bases separated the two germline ends. CDR3 length equals 15 residues. The CDR3 nucleotides read TGTGCCAGCAGCGCTTTTGGACAGTTCCACTACGAGCAGTACTTC. This gives the protein CASSAFGQFHYEQYF.

The rearrangement joins TRBV18 to TRBJ1-1; D is ambiguous. The CDR3 is made up of 16 amino acids. In germline, CDR1 is KGHSH, CDR2 LQKENI. Trimming took 3 bases from V and 0 from J, leaving 14 bases between them. CDR3 in amino acids: CASSPGAGAMNTEAFF. In DNA form, the CDR3 reads TGTGCCAGCTCACCGGGAGCCGGAGCGATGAACACTGAAGCTTTCTTT.

Remarks on this clone: This CDR3 is also generated by other DNA sequences in the sample. V gene TRBV29-1 combines with J gene TRBJ1-2; D is unclear. CDR3 length: 11 amino acids. Trimming took 4 bases from V and 3 from J, leaving 6 bases between them. CDR1 and CDR2 (germline): SQVTM, ANQGSEA. The CDR3 DNA reads as TGCAGCGTTGGTCAGGACTATGGCTACACCTTC. This translates into CSVGQDYGYTF. Looking up the rest from reference TRBV29-1 and TRBJ1-2 gives the full variable domain: SAVISQKPSRDICQRGTSLTIQCQVDSQVTMMFWYRQQPGQSLTLIATANQGSEATYESGFVIDKFPISRPNLTFSTLTVSNMSPEDSSIYLCSVGQDYGYTFGSGTRLTVV.

This clone showed up just once. The chain combines TRBV11-1 with TRBJ2-1, with D uncertain. Germline CDR1 SGHAT, CDR2 FQDESV (reference sequence). Deletions cut 2 bases from V and 10 bases from J, with 6 bases between. The CDR3 runs 11 residues. The CDR3 protein is CASSLYGEQFF. The CDR3 nucleotides read TGTGCCAGCAGCTTATATGGCGAGCAGTTCTTC.

V is TRBV29-1 and J is TRBJ1-1; D ambiguous. The germline V and J ends were trimmed by 4 bases and 4 bases, with 13 bases remaining between them. The CDR3 runs 13 residues. Germline lookup yields CDR1 SQVTM and CDR2 ANQGSEA. The CDR3 nucleotides are TGCAGCGTTGTCCGGGTTTTGGCCACTGAAGCTTTCTTT. Protein sequence: CSVVRVLATEAFF. Looking up the rest from reference TRBV29-1 and TRBJ1-1 gives the full variable domain: SAVISQKPSRDICQRGTSLTIQCQVDSQVTMMFWYRQQPGQSLTLIATANQGSEATYESGFVIDKFPISRPNLTFSTLTVSNMSPEDSSIYLCSVVRVLATEAFFGQGTRLTVV.

The chain employs TRBV9 and TRBJ2-7; 7 positions match TRBD1. J gave up 2 bases and V 2 bases, and 1 base lay outside the gene matches. CDR3 length: 13 residues. The germline gives CDR1 SGDLS, CDR2 YYNGEE. CDR3 in DNA: TGTGCCAGCAGCGTGGGACAGACCTACGAGCAGTACTTC. It yields the protein CASSVGQTYEQYF.

The chain carries TRBV4-1 and TRBJ1-2; no reliable D call. The CDR3 length is 16 residues. V was trimmed by 4 bases and J by 6 bases, leaving 21 bases between them. The germline V gene has CDR1 MGHRA and CDR2 YSYEKL. Here the CDR3 reads CASSLDPMTSFHGYTF. As DNA, the CDR3 is TGCGCCAGCAGCCTCGACCCGATGACAAGCTTCCATGGCTACACCTTC.

The V and J genes are TRBV5-1 and TRBJ1-3, with TRBD1 identical over 7 bases. The germline V gene has CDR1 SGHRS and CDR2 YFSETQ. The trim removed 4 bases at V and 0 bases at J, leaving 7 bases unmatched. The CDR3 runs to 16 residues. CDR3 sequence reads: CASSQGQRSSGNTIYF. The CDR3 DNA follows: TGCGCCAGCAGCCAGGGACAGCGGAGCTCTGGAAACACCATATATTTT.

The rearrangement uses TRBV19 and TRBJ2-6, with D tentatively TRBD2 (6 bases). Germline V gene data show CDR1 as LNHDA and CDR2 as SQIVND (reference sequence). V was clipped by 7 bases and J by 0 bases, with 22 bases between them. The CDR3 loop spans 19 amino acids. DNA for the CDR3: TGTGCCAGTACCCAGTGGGGGGACCATTATTACTCTGGGGCCAACGTCCTGACTTTC. The encoded protein is CASTQWGDHYYSGANVLTF.

The rearrangement joins TRBV21-1 to TRBJ2-7; the D call TRBD1 from the table was never checked on the DNA. TRBV21-1 is termed a pseudogene. The length of the CDR3 is 17 residues. CDR3 bases: TGTGCCAGCAGCAAAGCTCCAGGGGGCCGGTTCTCCTACGAGCAGTACTTC. Translating it yields CASSKAPGGRFSYEQYF.